The 27 T cell receptor beta chains listed next were all sequenced from one sample in a study of post-analysis software for immune sequencing data. Study-wide findings and caveats: Included in a set of roughly five TRBV segments more frequent in patients than controls were TRBV5-6, TRBV5-1 and TRBV20-1.

Unique molecular identifiers were present in the TCR beta cDNA libraries. TCRdb itself ran the PCR reads through MiXCR, one entry per CDR3 protein. The table has roughly 540,000 distinct CDR3 sequences, around a third seen once. No antigen has been assigned to these receptors. The material sequenced was blood. All receptors come from a girl aged 2-17 years with multiple sclerosis.

The chain recombines TRBV12-3 or TRBV12-4 with TRBJ1-1; D call uncertain. The CDR3 is 12 amino acids. The germline V and J ends were trimmed by 5 bases and 8 bases, with 12 bases remaining between them. The CDR3 region has the DNA TGTGCCAGCAGTCCCCCTCTAAGGGAAGCTTTCTTT. This encodes CASSPPLREAFF.

This rearrangement joins TRBV28 to TRBJ2-1, with 11 bases fitting TRBD1. J gave up 3 bases and V 8 bases, and 6 bases lay outside the gene matches. CDR3 length: 15 amino acids. Germline lookup yields CDR1 MDHEN and CDR2 SYDVKM. Written as DNA, the CDR3 is TGTGCCAGCTGGGGGACAGGGGGGATCTACAATGAGCAGTTCTTC. Translated: CASWGTGGIYNEQFF.

This clonotype was recorded a few times. The chain is built from TRBV28 and TRBJ1-2; maybe TRBD1 (5 bases). The CDR3 runs to 13 residues. Trimming left V 6 bases short and J 6 bases short, with 14 bases between. The germline gives CDR1 MDHEN, CDR2 SYDVKM. CDR3 protein: CASRPPGLDGYTF. In nucleotides, the CDR3 is TGTGCCAGCAGGCCCCCAGGGTTGGATGGCTACACCTTC.

This clonotype was picked up a small number of times. The rearrangement uses TRBV20-1 and TRBJ1-5; no reliable D call. The V gene lost 0 bases and the J gene lost 0 bases, with 15 bases spanning the gap. The CDR3 extends over 17 amino acids. Germline V CDR1 and CDR2: DFQATT, SNEGSKA (reference sequence). CDR3 nucleotide sequence: TGCAGTGCTAGAGATGTAACCCAGGATTATAGCAATCAGCCCCAGCATTTT. Translation: CSARDVTQDYSNQPQHF.

This rearrangement joins TRBV20-1 to TRBJ2-7, with 9 bases that match TRBD1. The V gene's germline CDR1 is DFQATT and CDR2 SNEGSKA (reference sequence). J was trimmed by 2 bases and V by 2 bases; bases with no gene match: 10. The CDR3 length is 16 residues. The CDR3 protein is CSARFTGQGKTYEQYF. In DNA, the CDR3 is TGCAGTGCTAGATTCACTGGACAGGGGAAAACCTACGAGCAGTACTTC.

The sample holds one count of this clonotype. The chain carries TRBV20-1 and TRBJ1-1; D uncertain. CDR1 and CDR2 (germline): DFQATT, SNEGSKA (reference sequence). Between the trimmed V and J ends, which lost 7 bases and 0 bases, there was a span of 6 bases. This CDR3 region has 11 residues. The CDR3 nucleotides read TGCAGTGGGGAGCTGAACACTGAAGCTTTCTTT. Its translation: CSGELNTEAFF.

The chain carries TRBV7-2 and TRBJ2-1; TRBD1 matches 8 bases. Looked up from germline, CDR1 is SGHTA and CDR2 is FQGNSA. Trimming at V came to 6 bases and at J to 10 bases, leaving 8 bases not matched to a gene. The CDR3 spans 13 residues. CDR3 in amino acids: CASSQSRGREQFF. The DNA for the CDR3 is TGTGCCAGCAGTCAATCCAGGGGGCGGGAGCAGTTCTTC.

The chain employs TRBV20-1 and TRBJ2-3; D unclear. Trimming removed 5 bases at V and 5 bases at J, with 11 bases between. The CDR3 totals 12 residues. Looked up from germline, CDR1 is DFQATT and CDR2 is SNEGSKA (reference sequence). In DNA, the CDR3 is TGCAGTGCTGTCGTCGCGGAAGATACGCAGTATTTT. It codes for CSAVVAEDTQYF.

This clonotype was seen ten or more times. This chain links TRBV20-1 with TRBJ2-7; D is uncertain. The length of the CDR3 is 12 residues. The germline V gene encodes CDR1 DFQATT and CDR2 SNEGSKA (reference sequence). Deletions cut 5 bases from V and 0 bases from J, with 8 bases between. Here the CDR3 DNA reads TGCAGTGCTGGCGGTAGCTCCTACGAGCAGTACTTC. Translating gives CSAGGSSYEQYF.

Concerning this clonotype itself: A much larger clone differs from this one at a single base, so this may be a read error. The J gene is TRBJ1-2, the V gene TRBV29-1; D is ambiguous. The CDR3 is made up of 15 amino acids. V lost 3 bases, J lost 4 bases, and 18 bases lay in between. The germline V gene encodes CDR1 SQVTM and CDR2 ANQGSEA. In nucleotides, the CDR3 is TGCAGCGTTGACGAGCGGATGGTCGGGATCTATGGCTACACCTTC. It translates to CSVDERMVGIYGYTF. Using reference TRBV29-1 and TRBJ1-2 for the parts outside the CDR3, the full variable domain is SAVISQKPSRDICQRGTSLTIQCQVDSQVTMMFWYRQQPGQSLTLIATANQGSEATYESGFVIDKFPISRPNLTFSTLTVSNMSPEDSSIYLCSVDERMVGIYGYTFGSGTRLTVV.

The chain employs TRBV20-1 and TRBJ2-1; 7 bases map to TRBD2. Germline loops: CDR1 DFQATT, CDR2 SNEGSKA (reference sequence). V lost 0 bases, J lost 7 bases, and 6 bases stayed unmatched. The length of the CDR3 is 14 residues. CDR3 coding DNA: TGCAGTGCTAGAGATCGGGGGGTCGGGAATGAGCAGTTCTTC. Its translation: CSARDRGVGNEQFF.

V usage is TRBV6-6 and J usage is TRBJ2-5; D might be TRBD1 or TRBD2, each matching 6 bases. The V end lost 5 bases, the J end lost 2 bases, and 12 bases lay between the germline ends. Germline V CDR1 and CDR2: MNHNY, SVGAGI (reference sequence). The CDR3 contains 14 residues. The CDR3, as DNA: TGTGCCAGCAGTGGAAGGGGGGCTCAAGAGACCCAGTACTTC. Residues: CASSGRGAQETQYF.

The chain is built from TRBV4-1 and TRBJ1-1; a weak D match, TRBD1 (6 bases). There are 15 residues in the CDR3. Trimming left V 1 base short and J 1 base short, with 10 bases between. Germline V lookup: CDR1 MGHRA, CDR2 YSYEKL. In DNA, the CDR3 is TGCGCCAGCAGCCAAGGCTCGACAGGGAACACTGAAGCTTTCTTT. Its translation: CASSQGSTGNTEAFF.

There are many counts of this clonotype. The V gene is TRBV12-3 or TRBV12-4, the J gene TRBJ2-1; D might be TRBD2 (6 bases). The CDR3 has 15 amino acids. Trimming took off 4 bases at V and 1 base at J, with 11 bases between the two ends. CDR3 sequence (DNA): TGTGCCAGCAGTTCTGCCGGGGGATCCTACAATGAGCAGTTCTTC. As protein: CASSSAGGSYNEQFF.

This clonotype was seen a few times. The chain is built from TRBV12-3 or TRBV12-4 and TRBJ2-1; 7 bases are shared with TRBD2. V shed 6 bases and J 0 bases; nucleotides not matched to a gene: 14. The CDR3 totals 18 residues. CDR3 DNA sequence: TGTGCCAGCAGCTATTCGCCCGGACTAGGGAGCTCCTACAATGAGCAGTTCTTC. This translates into CASSYSPGLGSSYNEQFF.

This clonotype was recorded a few times. This chain uses TRBV12-3 or TRBV12-4 with TRBJ2-1; tentative D call: TRBD2 (5 bases). This CDR3 is built from 15 residues. The V gene lost 5 bases and the J gene lost 4 bases, with 15 bases spanning the gap. CDR3 sequence (DNA): TGTGCCAGCAGTGGTCCGGACTCCCTTTACAATGAGCAGTTCTTC. Residues: CASSGPDSLYNEQFF.

The gene calls are TRBV20-1 and TRBJ2-3, with 9 bases that match TRBD1. Looked up from germline, CDR1 is DFQATT and CDR2 is SNEGSKA (reference sequence). This CDR3 comprises 16 residues. Germline trimming cut 0 bases from V and 4 bases from J; bases unmatched to any gene: 8. The CDR3 region has the DNA TGCAGTGCTAGAGATCCGCGACAGGGGGTGGCAGATACGCAGTATTTT. This sequence encodes CSARDPRQGVADTQYF.

This clonotype came up a few times. V and J are TRBV9 and TRBJ2-1; TRBD2 matches at 10 bases. The V gene's germline CDR1 is SGDLS and CDR2 YYNGEE. V gave up 3 bases and J gave up 7 bases; unmatched junction bases: 10. The CDR3 spans 16 residues. The CDR3 nucleotides are TGTGCCAGCAGCGAGGGAGGAGCGGGGGGGCCTAATGAGCAGTTCTTC. This encodes CASSEGGAGGPNEQFF.

CDR3: CASSWEGDGYTF. The CDR3 DNA reads as TGTGCCAGCAGCTGGGAAGGCGACGGCTACACCTTC. This chain connects TRBV7-9 to TRBJ1-2; D unresolved. This CDR3 comprises 12 residues. With 4 bases removed from V and 8 bases from J, the gap between germline ends came to 11 bases. Per germline, CDR1 SEHNR and CDR2 FQNEAQ (reference sequence).

The chain links TRBV12-3 or TRBV12-4 to TRBJ2-2, with TRBD2 matching 7 bases. This CDR3 is 14 amino acids long. With 7 bases clipped from V and 7 bases from J, the junction kept 9 bases outside the gene matches. Here the CDR3 reads CASMGGVVVGELFF. The CDR3, as DNA: TGTGCCAGCATGGGAGGGGTCGTCGTCGGGGAGCTGTTTTTT.

This clonotype showed up just a few times. The genes are TRBV20-1 and TRBJ2-1; D not certain. V was clipped by 1 base and J by 6 bases, with 10 bases between them. Germline V gives CDR1 DFQATT, CDR2 SNEGSKA (reference sequence). CDR3 size: 13 residues. CDR3 sequence: CSARVSYGNEQFF. Here the CDR3 DNA reads TGCAGTGCTAGAGTTTCCTACGGCAATGAGCAGTTCTTC.

This clonotype has more than one count but fewer than ten. V is TRBV5-1 and J is TRBJ2-7; D gene uncertain. Between the trimmed V and J ends, which lost 0 bases and 2 bases, there was a span of 9 bases. In germline, CDR1 is SGHRS, CDR2 YFSETQ. CDR3 size: 14 residues. The CDR3 nucleotides are TGCGCCAGCAGCTTGGGGCAAAGTACCTACGAGCAGTACTTC. This translates into CASSLGQSTYEQYF.

The V call is TRBV12-3 or TRBV12-4, the J call TRBJ2-7; 7 nucleotides agree with TRBD1. CDR3 length: 16 residues. V dropped 6 bases and J dropped 5; count of bases not matched to a gene: 16. The CDR3 loop reads CASSLSLNRGVDEQYF. CDR3 coding DNA: TGTGCCAGCAGCCTAAGCCTGAACAGGGGAGTCGACGAGCAGTACTTC.

This chain connects TRBV27 to TRBJ2-3; D ambiguous. The CDR3 extends over 15 amino acids. The germline CDR1 and CDR2 sequences are MNHEY and SMNVEV (reference sequence). V lost 5 bases to trimming and J lost 0 bases, with 12 bases between them. This chain's CDR3 is CASSHTVDSTDTQYF. CDR3 DNA: TGTGCCAGCAGTCACACTGTGGATAGCACAGATACGCAGTATTTT.

The chain is built from TRBV10-3 and TRBJ2-6; no firm D call. The CDR3 is 15 residues long. Germline V gene sequence: CDR1 ENHRY, CDR2 SYGVKD. V lost 7 bases and J lost 0, with 10 bases in between. CDR3 DNA: TGTGCCATCACGGGCAGTCTCTCTGGGGCCAACGTCCTGACTTTC. It translates to CAITGSLSGANVLTF.

V is TRBV5-1 and J is TRBJ1-2; possible D gene TRBD1, 6 bases. This CDR3 region has 16 residues. Germline CDR1 is SGHRS and CDR2 is YFSETQ. The V end was cut by 3 bases, the J end by 6 bases, with 21 bases between. For the CDR3, the DNA is TGCGCCAGCAGCTGGGGAGCCAACCAGGGGAGGAATGGCTACACCTTC. Protein product: CASSWGANQGRNGYTF.

The chain couples TRBV29-1 to TRBJ1-2, with D unresolved. From germline, CDR1 is SQVTM and CDR2 ANQGSEA. Deletions cut 6 bases from V and 2 bases from J, with 10 bases between. The CDR3 is made up of 12 amino acids. The CDR3 sequence is CSVKTANYGYTF. The CDR3 bases are TGCAGCGTGAAGACGGCGAACTATGGCTACACCTTC.